Each of the 27 T cell receptor beta chains below was sequenced from the same sample in a study of blood T cell repertoires in COVID-19. Assay used: immunoSEQ multiplex PCR; TCRdb lists only in-frame clones, some missing. The sample has around 200,000 clones, 86% seen once. Sequenced sample: peripheral blood. The receptors stem from a woman in her sixties or seventies with COVID-19, enrolled during active disease.

The V and J genes are TRBV27 and TRBJ1-6; D is uncertain. The CDR3 is 15 amino acids. Between the trimmed V and J ends, which lost 5 bases and 8 bases, there was a span of 16 bases. The germline gives CDR1 MNHEY, CDR2 SMNVEV (reference sequence). CDR3 in amino acids: CASSLRRGRDSPLHF. The CDR3 region has the DNA TGTGCCAGCAGTCTCCGTCGCGGGAGAGATTCACCCCTCCACTTT.

The chain employs TRBV2 and TRBJ2-7; TRBD1 agrees at 8 bases. The germline CDR1 and CDR2 sequences are SNHLY and FYNNEI. V lost 4 bases to trimming and J lost 3 bases; unmatched junction nucleotides: 8. The CDR3 contains 15 residues. The CDR3 DNA reads as TGTGCCAGCAGTGCTCTCAGTGACAGGGGCTACGAGCAGTACTTC. Protein: CASSALSDRGYEQYF.

The rearrangement links TRBV4-3 to TRBJ2-3, with a weak D call TRBD1 (6 bases). Per the germline V gene, CDR1 is LGHNA and CDR2 is YSLEER. The CDR3 loop spans 17 amino acids. V was cut by 2 bases and J by 3 bases, with 18 bases left in between. The CDR3 protein is CASSQTPQGPRTDTQYF. CDR3 coding DNA: TGCGCCAGCAGCCAAACCCCACAGGGCCCTAGGACAGATACGCAGTATTTT.

V and J are TRBV10-3 and TRBJ2-3, with 9 bases matching TRBD2. The CDR3 is 16 residues long. The V gene's germline CDR1 is ENHRY and CDR2 SYGVKD. The J segment lost 0 bases and the V segment lost 6 bases, leaving 7 bases of the junction unmatched. The CDR3 here is CAIRGSSGVSTDTQYF. DNA of the CDR3: TGTGCCATCAGGGGATCTAGCGGGGTTAGCACAGATACGCAGTATTTT.

The chain is built from TRBV9 and TRBJ2-7; D is possibly TRBD2 (6 bases). CDR3 length: 15 residues. The V and J ends lost 0 bases and 2 bases respectively, with 12 bases between them. CDR1 and CDR2 from the germline V gene are SGDLS and YYNGEE. CDR3 residues: CASSVEASVTYEQYF. CDR3 in DNA: TGTGCCAGCAGCGTAGAAGCTAGCGTCACCTACGAGCAGTACTTC.

The chain links TRBV5-6 to TRBJ2-7; tentatively, D is TRBD1 (6 bases). The CDR3 extends over 13 amino acids. Trimming pared 0 bases from V and 7 bases from J, leaving 11 bases between. Germline CDR1 reads SGHDT; CDR2 reads YYEEEE. CDR3 region: CASSLVSGEEQYF. DNA of the CDR3: TGTGCCAGCAGCTTGGTATCAGGGGAAGAGCAGTACTTC.

The CDR3 reads CATGGKFTLHF. CDR3 coding DNA: TGTGCCACCGGAGGAAAATTCACCCTCCACTTT. The rearrangement joins TRBV19 to TRBJ1-6; D gene ambiguous. The V and J ends lost 10 bases and 14 bases respectively, with 15 bases between them. Germline V gives CDR1 LNHDA, CDR2 SQIVND (reference sequence). The CDR3 totals 11 residues.

Only one count was recorded for this clone. V gene TRBV28 combines with J gene TRBJ2-3; 8 bases match TRBD1. The germline CDR1 and CDR2 sequences are MDHEN and SYDVKM. The CDR3 runs to 16 residues. V lost 6 bases to trimming and J lost 0 bases; unmatched junction nucleotides: 8. In DNA, the CDR3 is TGTGCCAGCAGCCCCGACAGGGGAACTAGCACAGATACGCAGTATTTT. Its protein is CASSPDRGTSTDTQYF.

The chain recombines TRBV7-2 with TRBJ1-3, with a tentative D call TRBD1 (6 bases). The CDR3 has 13 residues. From germline, CDR1 is SGHTA and CDR2 FQGNSA. The germline V and J ends were trimmed by 1 base and 7 bases, with 8 bases remaining between them. The CDR3 nucleotides are TGTGCCAGCAGCTTAGACAGGGCGAACACCATATATTTT. It is translated as CASSLDRANTIYF.

The chain has TRBV4-2 and TRBJ1-2, with 10 bases aligning to TRBD1. Unmatched junction bases numbered 6, after V lost 0 bases and J lost 5 bases. CDR1 is LGHNA and CDR2 is YNFKEQ in the germline V gene. CDR3 length: 16 residues. CDR3 nucleotide sequence: TGTGCCAGCAGCCAAGACCCCGGGACAGGGGTTTATGGCTACACCTTC. It translates to CASSQDPGTGVYGYTF.

Note on this clone: The junction departs from germline at one end; a sequencing error may be responsible. The CDR3 region has the DNA TGCAGCGCTGAACGGTCTTATGGCTACACCTTC. Translating gives CSAERSYGYTF. This rearrangement joins TRBV29-1 to TRBJ1-2; D is unresolved. The CDR3 has 11 amino acids. Germline V CDR1 and CDR2: SQVTM, ANQGSEA.

The V and J genes are TRBV18 and TRBJ2-7; maybe TRBD1 (6 bases). The CDR3 loop spans 13 amino acids. Germline loops: CDR1 KGHSH, CDR2 LQKENI. V was clipped by 3 bases and J by 3 bases, with 9 bases between them. The CDR3 protein is CASSPRGFYEQYF. In DNA form, the CDR3 reads TGTGCCAGCTCACCGAGGGGGTTCTACGAGCAGTACTTC. The full variable domain, in which reference TRBV18 and TRBJ2-7 provide the parts outside the CDR3, is NAGVMQNPRHLVRRRGQEARLRCSPMKGHSHVYWYRQLPEEGLKFMVYLQKENIIDESGMPKERFSAEFPKEGPSILRIQQVVRGDSAAYFCASSPRGFYEQYFGPGTRLTVT.

The V call is TRBV6-5, the J call TRBJ1-5; a possible D gene is TRBD1 (6 bases). V was clipped by 7 bases and J by 3 bases, with 10 bases between them. CDR1 is MNHEY and CDR2 is SVGAGI in the germline V gene. CDR3 length: 13 amino acids. In DNA form, the CDR3 reads TGTGCCAGCACGGGGGGCTTCAATCAGCCCCAGCATTTT. It specifies CASTGGFNQPQHF.

The rearrangement links TRBV7-2 to TRBJ2-1; TRBD1 matches 8 bases. After removal of 11 bases from V and 3 bases from J, the junction contained 12 bases not matched to a gene. This CDR3 has 15 amino acids. CDR1 and CDR2 (germline): SGHTA, FQGNSA. CDR3 protein: CASHRGTGYYNEQFF. The CDR3 bases are TGTGCCTCCCACCGAGGGACAGGTTACTACAATGAGCAGTTCTTC.

This chain connects TRBV28 to TRBJ2-3; D unclear. This CDR3 has 13 amino acids. V was cut by 6 bases and J by 7 bases, with 14 bases left in between. Germline CDR1 and CDR2: MDHEN and SYDVKM. CDR3 in amino acids: CASSPQTSYTQYF. In DNA form, the CDR3 reads TGTGCCAGCAGCCCCCAAACTTCATATACGCAGTATTTT.

This rearrangement joins TRBV25-1 to TRBJ2-5, with 9 positions matching TRBD1. This CDR3 has 17 residues. Germline V gene sequence: CDR1 MGHDK, CDR2 SYGVNS. With V trimmed by 2 bases and J by 1 base, 8 bases remained unmatched. As DNA, the CDR3 is TGTGCCAGCAGTGAAGTAGGTCGGGACAGGGCCCAAGAGACCCAGTACTTC. Translated, it gives CASSEVGRDRAQETQYF. The full variable domain, rest sourced from reference TRBV25-1 and TRBJ2-5, is EADIYQTPRYLVIGTGKKITLECSQTMGHDKMYWYQQDPGMELHLIHYSYGVNSTEKGDLSSESTVSRIRTEHFPLTLESARPSHTSQYLCASSEVGRDRAQETQYFGPGTRLLVL.

The chain recombines TRBV7-6 with TRBJ1-4; D remains ambiguous. Germline-derived CDR1 and CDR2 are SGHVS and FNYEAQ. V lost 3 bases, J lost 8 bases, and 16 bases lay in between. CDR3 length: 15 residues. The CDR3 region has the DNA TGTGCCAGCAGCTTGACCGGAGCACCCCACGAAAAACTGTTTTTT. Amino acids: CASSLTGAPHEKLFF.

About this clone itself: The sample carries other DNA sequences with the same CDR3. This chain connects TRBV20-1 to TRBJ1-2; D may be TRBD1 (5 bases). Germline CDR1 reads DFQATT; CDR2 reads SNEGSKA (reference sequence). This CDR3 spans 11 amino acids. The V gene lost 6 bases and the J gene lost 8 bases, with 13 bases spanning the gap. The chain's CDR3 is CSARAGYGYTF. Here the CDR3 DNA reads TGCAGTGCCAGGGCAGGGTACGGCTACACCTTC.

V and J are TRBV7-2 and TRBJ1-1, with unresolved D. Trimming took 0 bases from V and 0 from J, leaving 8 bases between them. The germline gives CDR1 SGHTA, CDR2 FQGNSA. The CDR3 loop spans 15 amino acids. CDR3 DNA sequence: TGTGCCAGCAGCTTAGCTCGGCGGATGAACACTGAAGCTTTCTTT. Protein sequence: CASSLARRMNTEAFF.

This sequence joins TRBV4-2 and TRBJ1-5; maybe TRBD1 (5 bases). Looked up from germline, CDR1 is LGHNA and CDR2 is YNFKEQ. V lost 1 base to trimming and J lost 4 bases, with 8 bases between them. The CDR3 length is 14 residues. The chain's CDR3 is CASSQGAGNQPQHF. CDR3 DNA sequence: TGTGCCAGCAGCCAAGGGGCAGGGAATCAGCCCCAGCATTTT.

The chain has TRBV9 and TRBJ1-6, with 9 bases matching TRBD1. Germline V gene lookup returns CDR1 SGDLS and CDR2 YYNGEE. Trimming at V came to 4 bases and at J to 8 bases, leaving 4 bases not matched to a gene. This CDR3 contains 14 residues. CDR3 DNA: TGTGCCAGCAGCCTTCGGGACAGGGATTCACCCCTCCACTTT. Its translation: CASSLRDRDSPLHF. Combining the CDR3 with reference TRBV9 and TRBJ1-6 gives the whole variable domain DSGVTQTPKHLITATGQRVTLRCSPRSGDLSVYWYQQSLDQGLQFLIQYYNGEERAKGNILERFSAQQFPDLHSELNLSSLELGDSALYFCASSLRDRDSPLHFGNGTRLTVT.

The chain has TRBV6-5 and TRBJ2-7; TRBD1 matches at 9 bases. The V segment lost 6 bases and the J segment 2 bases; nucleotides outside the gene matches: 5. Looked up from germline, CDR1 is MNHEY and CDR2 is SVGAGI. The CDR3 consists of 14 residues. This CDR3 reads CASRRQGDPYEQYF. The CDR3 DNA is TGTGCCAGCAGGCGACAGGGGGATCCCTACGAGCAGTACTTC.

V is TRBV24-1 and J is TRBJ1-1, with TRBD1 identical over 8 bases. Germline trimming cut 4 bases from V and 2 bases from J; bases unmatched to any gene: 17. The germline V gene encodes CDR1 KGHDR and CDR2 SFDVKD. This CDR3 comprises 19 residues. CDR3 bases: TGTGCCACCAGTGACAATCCCCGGACAGGGAGGGATCTAAACACTGAAGCTTTCTTT. Its protein product is CATSDNPRTGRDLNTEAFF.

The chain uses TRBV3-1 (or the pseudogene TRBV3-2) and TRBJ1-2; perhaps TRBD1 as D (5 bases). V was pared by 0 bases and J by 3 bases, with 14 bases between. The CDR3 is 16 amino acids. CDR1 and CDR2 (germline): LGHDT, YNNKEL (reference sequence). The CDR3 protein is CASSQDPGRGHYGYTF. The DNA for the CDR3 is TGTGCCAGCAGCCAAGATCCAGGGAGGGGACACTATGGCTACACCTTC.

This clone appeared a single time. The genes are TRBV24-1 and TRBJ2-4; 9 bases are a match to TRBD1. The germline V gene encodes CDR1 KGHDR and CDR2 SFDVKD. With 3 bases clipped from V and 7 bases from J, the junction kept 3 bases outside the gene matches. The CDR3 consists of 14 residues. CDR3 sequence: CATSDPGQGNIQYF. The CDR3 DNA reads as TGTGCCACCAGTGATCCTGGACAGGGGAACATTCAGTACTTC.

The chain is built from TRBV9 and TRBJ1-6; 7 bases are a match to TRBD1. Germline CDR1 SGDLS, CDR2 YYNGEE. The CDR3 covers 17 residues. After removal of 4 bases from V and 0 bases from J, the junction contained 7 bases not matched to a gene. This CDR3 is CASSPLGQASYNSPLHF. The CDR3, as DNA: TGTGCCAGCAGCCCCCTCGGACAGGCCTCCTATAATTCACCCCTCCACTTT. Using reference TRBV9 and TRBJ1-6 for the parts outside the CDR3, the full variable domain is DSGVTQTPKHLITATGQRVTLRCSPRSGDLSVYWYQQSLDQGLQFLIQYYNGEERAKGNILERFSAQQFPDLHSELNLSSLELGDSALYFCASSPLGQASYNSPLHFGNGTRLTVT.

This clone has a handful of counts. This sequence joins TRBV5-1 and TRBJ1-5; D is unresolved. V lost 2 bases, J lost 2 bases, and 8 bases lay in between. This CDR3 spans 14 amino acids. In germline, CDR1 is SGHRS, CDR2 YFSETQ. The CDR3 bases are TGCGCCAGCAGCTTACTTCAGGGCAATCAGCCCCAGCATTTT. Amino acid sequence: CASSLLQGNQPQHF.